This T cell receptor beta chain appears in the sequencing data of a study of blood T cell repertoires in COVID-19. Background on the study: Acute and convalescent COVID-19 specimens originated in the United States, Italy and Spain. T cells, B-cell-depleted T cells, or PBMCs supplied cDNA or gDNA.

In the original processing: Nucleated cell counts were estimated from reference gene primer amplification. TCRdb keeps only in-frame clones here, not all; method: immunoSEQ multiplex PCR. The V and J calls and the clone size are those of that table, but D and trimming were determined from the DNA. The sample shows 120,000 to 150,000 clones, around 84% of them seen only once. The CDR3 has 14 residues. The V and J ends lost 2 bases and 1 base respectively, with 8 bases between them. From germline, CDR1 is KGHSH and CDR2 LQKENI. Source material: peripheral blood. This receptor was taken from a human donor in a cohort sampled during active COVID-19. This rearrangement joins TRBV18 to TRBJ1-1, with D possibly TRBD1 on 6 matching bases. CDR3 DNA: TGTGCCAGCTCACCAGTGGGGGCGAACACTGAAGCTTTCTTT. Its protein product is CASSPVGANTEAFF.